This is a list of T cell receptor beta chains from one sample in a study of T cells in Graves' hyperthyroidism and ophthalmopathy. TCRdb called the multiplex PCR reads again in MiXCR, with one record for every CDR3 protein. The data contain about 400,000 distinct CDR3 sequences, around 15% of them singletons. Sequencing was carried out using blood. The receptors were sampled from a woman between 18 and 29 years old with Graves' hyperthyroidism. The CDR3 runs from the conserved cysteine through the conserved F or W. Fields, in order: V gene, J gene, CDR3 protein.

v_call: TRBV20-1; j_call: TRBJ2-3; cdr3_aa: CSARTGGLTDTQYF
v_call: TRBV19; j_call: TRBJ2-7; cdr3_aa: CASSIRQESYEQYF
v_call: TRBV27; j_call: TRBJ2-7; cdr3_aa: CASSSMRLAGVYEQYF
v_call: TRBV20-1; j_call: TRBJ2-7; cdr3_aa: CSAYGASGRTQSYEQYF
v_call: TRBV5-1; j_call: TRBJ2-1; cdr3_aa: CASSFGAKTGSYDEQFF
v_call: TRBV7-2; j_call: TRBJ2-5; cdr3_aa: CASSSLLEKQETQYF
v_call: TRBV19; j_call: TRBJ2-7; cdr3_aa: CASSIDLLSTYEQYF
v_call: TRBV27; j_call: TRBJ2-7; cdr3_aa: CASSTPTGLSVYEQYF
v_call: TRBV30; j_call: TRBJ1-2; cdr3_aa: CAWSVLSRGNDGYTF
v_call: TRBV28; j_call: TRBJ1-5; cdr3_aa: CASAPAGGNQPQHF
v_call: TRBV6-5; j_call: TRBJ1-1; cdr3_aa: CASSYSSDEAFF
v_call: TRBV12-3/TRBV12-4; j_call: TRBJ2-7; cdr3_aa: CARPREQYF
v_call: TRBV6-5; j_call: TRBJ2-1; cdr3_aa: CASSYLGLAEWSSYNEQFF
v_call: TRBV10-3; j_call: TRBJ1-1; cdr3_aa: CAIRVRVNTEAFF
v_call: TRBV7-7; j_call: TRBJ2-3; cdr3_aa: CASSLDWTDTQYF
v_call: TRBV7-3; j_call: TRBJ2-5; cdr3_aa: CASSTGGQETQYF
v_call: TRBV7-7; j_call: TRBJ1-1; cdr3_aa: CASNPISMNTEAFF
v_call: TRBV6-6; j_call: TRBJ1-2; cdr3_aa: CASSYTGATDQEKGYTF
v_call: TRBV15; j_call: TRBJ1-4; cdr3_aa: CATSRDLQRNEKLFF